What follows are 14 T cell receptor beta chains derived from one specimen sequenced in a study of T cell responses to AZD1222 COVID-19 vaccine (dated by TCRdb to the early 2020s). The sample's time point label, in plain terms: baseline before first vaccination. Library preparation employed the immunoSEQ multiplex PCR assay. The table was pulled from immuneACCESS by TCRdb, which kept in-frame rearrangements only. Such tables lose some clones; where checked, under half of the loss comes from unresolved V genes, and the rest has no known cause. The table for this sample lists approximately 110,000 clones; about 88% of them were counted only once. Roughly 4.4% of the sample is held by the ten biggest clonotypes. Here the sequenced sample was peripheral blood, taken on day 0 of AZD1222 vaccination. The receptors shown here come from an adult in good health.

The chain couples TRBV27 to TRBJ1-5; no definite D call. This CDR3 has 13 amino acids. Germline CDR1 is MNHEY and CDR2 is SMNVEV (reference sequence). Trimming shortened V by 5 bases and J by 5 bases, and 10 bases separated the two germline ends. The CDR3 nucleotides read TGTGCCAGCAGTCCGGACGGAGATCAGCCCCAGCATTTT. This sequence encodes CASSPDGDQPQHF.

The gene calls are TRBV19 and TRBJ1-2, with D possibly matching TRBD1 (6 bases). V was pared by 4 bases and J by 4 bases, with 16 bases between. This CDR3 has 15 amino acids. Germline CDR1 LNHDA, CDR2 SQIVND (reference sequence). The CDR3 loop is CASSTNRDRIYGYTF. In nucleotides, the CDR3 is TGTGCCAGTAGTACCAACCGCGACAGGATCTATGGCTACACCTTC.

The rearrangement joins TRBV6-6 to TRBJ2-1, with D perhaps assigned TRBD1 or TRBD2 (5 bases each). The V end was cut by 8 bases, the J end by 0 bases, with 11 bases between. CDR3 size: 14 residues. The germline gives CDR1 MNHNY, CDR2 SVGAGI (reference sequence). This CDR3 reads CASGDRSSYNEQFF. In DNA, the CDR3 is TGTGCCAGCGGGGACCGGAGCTCCTACAATGAGCAGTTCTTC.

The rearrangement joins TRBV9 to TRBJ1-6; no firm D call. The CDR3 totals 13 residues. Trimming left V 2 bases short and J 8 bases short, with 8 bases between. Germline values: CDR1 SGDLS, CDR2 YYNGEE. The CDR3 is CASSVLEDSPLHF. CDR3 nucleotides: TGTGCCAGCAGCGTGCTGGAGGATTCACCCCTCCACTTT. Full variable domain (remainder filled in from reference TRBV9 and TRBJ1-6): DSGVTQTPKHLITATGQRVTLRCSPRSGDLSVYWYQQSLDQGLQFLIQYYNGEERAKGNILERFSAQQFPDLHSELNLSSLELGDSALYFCASSVLEDSPLHFGNGTRLTVT.

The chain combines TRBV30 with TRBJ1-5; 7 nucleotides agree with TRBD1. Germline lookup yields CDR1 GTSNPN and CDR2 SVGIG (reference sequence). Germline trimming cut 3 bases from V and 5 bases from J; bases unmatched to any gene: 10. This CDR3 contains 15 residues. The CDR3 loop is CAWSQRAGGDQPQHF. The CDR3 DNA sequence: TGTGCCTGGAGCCAGCGGGCAGGGGGAGATCAGCCCCAGCATTTT.

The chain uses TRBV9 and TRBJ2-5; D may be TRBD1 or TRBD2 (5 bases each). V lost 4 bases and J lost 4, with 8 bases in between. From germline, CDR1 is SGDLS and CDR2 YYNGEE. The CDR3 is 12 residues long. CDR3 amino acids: CASSRDRETQYF. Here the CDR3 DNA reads TGTGCCAGCAGCCGGGACCGAGAGACCCAGTACTTC.

CDR3 DNA sequence: TGTGCCACCAGCAGAGGTAGCGGGGGGGCCTATAAGAGCGGGGAGCTGTTTTTT. Its translation: CATSRGSGGAYKSGELFF. The chain joins TRBV15 to TRBJ2-2; TRBD2 matches at 11 bases. The CDR3 loop spans 18 amino acids. The V and J ends lost 1 base and 7 bases, in that order; junction bases with no gene match: 11. Germline V CDR1 and CDR2: LNHNV, YYDKDF (reference sequence).

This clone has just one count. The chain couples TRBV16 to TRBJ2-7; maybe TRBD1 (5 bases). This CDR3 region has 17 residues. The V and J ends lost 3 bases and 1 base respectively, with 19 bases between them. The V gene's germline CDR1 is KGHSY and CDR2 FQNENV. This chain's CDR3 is CASSQAAWQGDSYEQYF. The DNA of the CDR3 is TGTGCCAGCAGCCAGGCTGCTTGGCAGGGCGATTCCTACGAGCAGTACTTC.

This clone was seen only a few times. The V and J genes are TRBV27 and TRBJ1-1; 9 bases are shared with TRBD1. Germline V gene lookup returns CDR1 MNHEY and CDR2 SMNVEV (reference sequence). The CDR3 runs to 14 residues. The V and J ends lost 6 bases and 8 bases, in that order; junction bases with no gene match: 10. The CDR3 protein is CASSPSGTGNEAFF. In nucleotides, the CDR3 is TGTGCCAGCAGCCCCAGCGGGACAGGGAACGAAGCTTTCTTT.

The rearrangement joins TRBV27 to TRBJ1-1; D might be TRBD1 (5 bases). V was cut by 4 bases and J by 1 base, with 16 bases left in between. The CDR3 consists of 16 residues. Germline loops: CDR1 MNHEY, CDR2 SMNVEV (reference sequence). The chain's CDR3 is CASSSYRGPPNTEAFF. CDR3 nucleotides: TGTGCCAGCAGTTCGTACCGGGGCCCACCGAACACTGAAGCTTTCTTT.

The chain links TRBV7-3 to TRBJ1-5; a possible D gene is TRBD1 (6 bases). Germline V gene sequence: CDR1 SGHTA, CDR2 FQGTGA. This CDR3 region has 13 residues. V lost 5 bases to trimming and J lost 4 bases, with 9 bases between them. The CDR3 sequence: CASSRTANQPQHF. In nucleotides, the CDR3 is TGTGCCAGCAGCCGGACAGCGAATCAGCCCCAGCATTTT.

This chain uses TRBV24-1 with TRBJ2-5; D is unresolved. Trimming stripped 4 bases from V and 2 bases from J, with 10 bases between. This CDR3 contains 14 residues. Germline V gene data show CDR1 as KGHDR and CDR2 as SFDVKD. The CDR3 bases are TGTGCCACCAGTGACCCCCGCGGTCAAGAGACCCAGTACTTC. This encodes CATSDPRGQETQYF.

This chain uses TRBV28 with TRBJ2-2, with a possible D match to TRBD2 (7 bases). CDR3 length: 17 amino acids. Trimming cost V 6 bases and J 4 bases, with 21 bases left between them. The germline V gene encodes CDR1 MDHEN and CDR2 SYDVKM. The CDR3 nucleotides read TGTGCCAGCAGGCTCTATCTAGGGGGGGTGAGCACCGGGGAGCTGTTTTTT. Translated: CASRLYLGGVSTGELFF.

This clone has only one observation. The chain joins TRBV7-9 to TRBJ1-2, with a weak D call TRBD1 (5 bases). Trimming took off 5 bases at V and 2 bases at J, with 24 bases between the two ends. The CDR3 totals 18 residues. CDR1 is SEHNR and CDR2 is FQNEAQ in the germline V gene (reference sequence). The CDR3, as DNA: TGTGCCAGCAGCCTCAGTCCGGGGACCAAGGTTGGCAACTATGGCTACACCTTC. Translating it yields CASSLSPGTKVGNYGYTF.